The clone carrying this T cell receptor beta chain was recorded many times. The antigen remains undetermined. Amplification yielded TCR beta CDR3 regions, with RNA transcripts as the source. HTBI primers were used for first-round RT-PCR of the TCR CDR3. In TCRdb, the multiplex PCR reads were re-called with MiXCR into one record per CDR3 protein. The sample contains 300,000 to 400,000 distinct CDR3 sequences, roughly a fifth of which appear only once. The data were obtained in a study of T cells in Graves' hyperthyroidism and ophthalmopathy. Study-wide context: Peripheral blood specimens were obtained at initial diagnosis, prior to any treatment. Study findings and constraints: Most thyroid clonotypes that were expanded above 0.001 also turned up in blood.

The germline CDR1 and CDR2 sequences are MDHEN and SYDVKM. Trimming shortened V by 7 bases and J by 1 base, and 16 bases separated the two germline ends. The CDR3 covers 15 residues. The chain joins TRBV28 to TRBJ2-5, with D perhaps being TRBD1 or TRBD2 (5 bases each). The TCR was taken from a woman between 50 and 59 years old with Graves' hyperthyroidism. Specimen: blood. The CDR3 DNA reads as TGTGCCAGCAAGGGCTCGGGGCGGATCCAAGAGACCCAGTACTTC. It codes for CASKGSGRIQETQYF. The variable domain in full, with the rest retrieved from reference TRBV28 and TRBJ2-5, is DVKVTQSSRYLVKRTGEKVFLECVQDMDHENMFWYRQDPGLGLRLIYFSYDVKMKEKGDIPEGYSVSREKKERFSLILESASTNQTSMYLCASKGSGRIQETQYFGPGTRLLVL.